This T cell receptor beta chain was documented in a study of post-analysis software for immune sequencing data. The table lists this clonotype with many counts. Its cognate antigen is unknown. The length of the CDR3 is 14 residues. Overall study findings and caveats: Samples from one preparation batch, clustered by F measure, grouped strongly together. Five TRBV segments appeared more often in patients than in controls, and TRBV5-6, TRBV5-1 and TRBV20-1 were among these.

The TCR beta cDNA libraries contained unique molecular identifiers. TCRdb called the PCR reads again in MiXCR, with one record for every CDR3 protein. This table holds under 200,000 distinct CDR3 sequences, around 29% found once. Sequencing input: blood. This sequence originates from a girl aged 2-17 years with multiple sclerosis. The V and J genes are TRBV21-1 and TRBJ2-5; TRBD1, the table's D call, was not compared with the DNA. TRBV21-1 is classified as a pseudogene. CDR3 amino acids: CATYYDRSQETQYF. The CDR3 DNA reads TGTGCCACTTATTACGACAGGAGCCAAGAGACCCAGTACTTC.